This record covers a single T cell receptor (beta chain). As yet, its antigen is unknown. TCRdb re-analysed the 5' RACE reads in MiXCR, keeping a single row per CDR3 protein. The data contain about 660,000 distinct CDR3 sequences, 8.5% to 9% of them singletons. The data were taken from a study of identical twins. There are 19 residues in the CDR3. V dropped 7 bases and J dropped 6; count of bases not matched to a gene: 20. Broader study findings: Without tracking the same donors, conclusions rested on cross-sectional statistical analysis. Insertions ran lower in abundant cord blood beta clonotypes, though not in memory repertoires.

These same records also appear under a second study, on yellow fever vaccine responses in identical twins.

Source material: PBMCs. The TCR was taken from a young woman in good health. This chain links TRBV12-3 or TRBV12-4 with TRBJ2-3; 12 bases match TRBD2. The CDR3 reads CASTPRWLAGGHPPDTQYF. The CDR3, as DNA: TGTGCCAGCACCCCTAGGTGGCTAGCGGGGGGGCACCCCCCGGATACGCAGTATTTT.